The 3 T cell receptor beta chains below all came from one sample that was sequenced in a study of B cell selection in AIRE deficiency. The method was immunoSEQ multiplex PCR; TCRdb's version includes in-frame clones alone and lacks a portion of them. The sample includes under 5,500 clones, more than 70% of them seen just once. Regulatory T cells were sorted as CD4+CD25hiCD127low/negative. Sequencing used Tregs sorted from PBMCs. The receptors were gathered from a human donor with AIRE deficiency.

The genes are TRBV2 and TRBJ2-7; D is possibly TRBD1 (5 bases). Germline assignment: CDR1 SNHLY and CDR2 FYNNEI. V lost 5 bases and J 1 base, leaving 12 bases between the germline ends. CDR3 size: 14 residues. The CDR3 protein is CASSRTTPSYEQYF. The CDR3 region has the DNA TGTGCCAGCAGTAGGACAACGCCTTCCTACGAGCAGTACTTC.

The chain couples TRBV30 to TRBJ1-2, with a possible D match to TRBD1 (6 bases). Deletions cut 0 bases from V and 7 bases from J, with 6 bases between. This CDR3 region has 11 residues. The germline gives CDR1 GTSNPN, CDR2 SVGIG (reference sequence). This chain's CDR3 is CAWSVQGGYTF. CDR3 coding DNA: TGTGCCTGGAGTGTACAGGGTGGCTACACCTTC. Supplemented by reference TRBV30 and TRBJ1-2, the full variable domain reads SQTIHQWPATLVQPVGSPLSLECTVEGTSNPNLYWYRQAAGRGLQLLFYSVGIGQISSEVPQNLSASRPQDRQFILSSKKLLLSDSGFYLCAWSVQGGYTFGSGTRLTVV.

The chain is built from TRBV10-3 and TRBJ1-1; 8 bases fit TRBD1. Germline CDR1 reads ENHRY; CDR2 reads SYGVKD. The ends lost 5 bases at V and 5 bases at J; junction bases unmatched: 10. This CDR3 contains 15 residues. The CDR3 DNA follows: TGTGCCATCAGTTCATCCGGACAGGGAAAAACTGAAGCTTTCTTT. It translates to CAISSSGQGKTEAFF.